This TCR beta chain stems from a study of blood T cell repertoires in COVID-19. Trimming took off 3 bases at V and 6 bases at J, with 28 bases between the two ends. The CDR3 is 19 amino acids. The germline V gene has CDR1 SGDLS and CDR2 YYNGEE. As processed by the authors: How many nucleated cells were present was estimated from reference gene primer amplification. Only in-frame clones appear in the TCRdb table, and some are missing; sequencing was by immunoSEQ multiplex PCR. The V and J calls and clone size are taken from that table; D and trimming were inferred from the DNA. The sample yields a few hundred thousand clones, just under 90% seen once.

The material sequenced was PBMCs or T cells enriched from blood (not recorded which). The chain employs TRBV9 and TRBJ2-1, with D perhaps TRBD2 (6 bases). This clonotype originated in a woman in her twenties or thirties who had recovered from COVID-19. The CDR3 sequence: CASSGLPPASVVSGNEQFF. The CDR3 nucleotides read TGTGCCAGCAGCGGGCTCCCCCCGGCTAGCGTGGTGAGTGGCAATGAGCAGTTCTTC.